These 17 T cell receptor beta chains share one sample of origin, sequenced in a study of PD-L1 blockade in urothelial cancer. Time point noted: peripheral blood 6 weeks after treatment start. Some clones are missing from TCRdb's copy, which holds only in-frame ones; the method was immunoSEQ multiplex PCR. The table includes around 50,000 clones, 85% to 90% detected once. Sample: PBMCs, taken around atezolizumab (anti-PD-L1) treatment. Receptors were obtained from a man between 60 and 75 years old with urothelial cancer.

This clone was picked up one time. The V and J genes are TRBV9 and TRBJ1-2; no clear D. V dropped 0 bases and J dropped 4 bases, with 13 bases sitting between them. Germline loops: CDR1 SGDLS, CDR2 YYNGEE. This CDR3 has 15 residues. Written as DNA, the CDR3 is TGTGCCAGCAGCGTAGCTACGAGTAGTTTCTATGGCTACACCTTC. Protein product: CASSVATSSFYGYTF. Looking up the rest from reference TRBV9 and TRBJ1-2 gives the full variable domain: DSGVTQTPKHLITATGQRVTLRCSPRSGDLSVYWYQQSLDQGLQFLIQYYNGEERAKGNILERFSAQQFPDLHSELNLSSLELGDSALYFCASSVATSSFYGYTFGSGTRLTVV.

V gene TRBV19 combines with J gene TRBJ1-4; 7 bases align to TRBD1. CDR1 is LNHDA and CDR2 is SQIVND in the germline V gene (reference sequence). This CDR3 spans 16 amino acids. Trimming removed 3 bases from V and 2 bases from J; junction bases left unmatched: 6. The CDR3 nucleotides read TGTGCCAGTAGTATCTACGGACAGGTCACTAATGAAAAACTGTTTTTT. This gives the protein CASSIYGQVTNEKLFF. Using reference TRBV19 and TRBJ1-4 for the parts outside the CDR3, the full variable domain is DGGITQSPKYLFRKEGQNVTLSCEQNLNHDAMYWYRQDPGQGLRLIYYSQIVNDFQKGDIAEGYSVSREKKESFPLTVTSAQKNPTAFYLCASSIYGQVTNEKLFFGSGTQLSVL.

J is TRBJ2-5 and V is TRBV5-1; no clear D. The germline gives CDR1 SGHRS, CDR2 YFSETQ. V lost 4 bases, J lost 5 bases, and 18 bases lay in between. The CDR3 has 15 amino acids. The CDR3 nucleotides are TGCGCCAGCAGCCCTCGGGTAGGCCCGACGGAGACCCAGTACTTC. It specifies CASSPRVGPTETQYF.

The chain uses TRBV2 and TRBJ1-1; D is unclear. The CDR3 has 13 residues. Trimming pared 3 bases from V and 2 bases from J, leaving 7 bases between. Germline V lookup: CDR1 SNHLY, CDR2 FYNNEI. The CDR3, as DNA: TGTGCCAGCAGTGATGAGGAAAACACTGAAGCTTTCTTT. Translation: CASSDEENTEAFF. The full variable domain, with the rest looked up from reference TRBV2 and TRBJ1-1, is EPEVTQTPSHQVTQMGQEVILRCVPISNHLYFYWYRQILGQKVEFLVSFYNNEISEKSEIFDDQFSVERPDGSNFTLKIRSTKLEDSAMYFCASSDEENTEAFFGQGTRLTVV.

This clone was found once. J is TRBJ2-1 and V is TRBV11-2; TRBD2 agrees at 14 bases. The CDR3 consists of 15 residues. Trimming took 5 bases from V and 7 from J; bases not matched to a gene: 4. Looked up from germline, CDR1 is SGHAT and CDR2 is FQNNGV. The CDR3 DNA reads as TGTGCCAGCAGCCTGACTAGCGGGAGGGGAAATGAGCAGTTCTTC. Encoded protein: CASSLTSGRGNEQFF.

CDR3 protein: CASSVAPSQLSDNEQFF. CDR3 DNA: TGTGCCAGCAGCGTAGCTCCCTCTCAACTTTCCGACAATGAGCAGTTCTTC. The genes are TRBV9 and TRBJ2-1; D unclear. This CDR3 has 17 amino acids. Looked up from germline, CDR1 is SGDLS and CDR2 is YYNGEE. With 0 bases removed from V and 5 bases from J, the gap between germline ends came to 18 bases.

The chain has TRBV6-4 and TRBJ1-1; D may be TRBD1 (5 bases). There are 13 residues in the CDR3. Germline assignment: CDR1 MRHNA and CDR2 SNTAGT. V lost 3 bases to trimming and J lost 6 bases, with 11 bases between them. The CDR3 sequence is CASSEEQGSEAFF. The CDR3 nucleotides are TGTGCCAGCAGTGAAGAGCAGGGTTCTGAAGCTTTCTTT.

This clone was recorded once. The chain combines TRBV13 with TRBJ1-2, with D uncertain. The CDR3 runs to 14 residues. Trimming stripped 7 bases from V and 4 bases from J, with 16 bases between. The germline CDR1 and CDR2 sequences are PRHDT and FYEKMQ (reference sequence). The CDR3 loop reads CASTVYSRSYGYTF. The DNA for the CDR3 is TGTGCCAGCACCGTATATTCTAGGAGCTATGGCTACACCTTC.

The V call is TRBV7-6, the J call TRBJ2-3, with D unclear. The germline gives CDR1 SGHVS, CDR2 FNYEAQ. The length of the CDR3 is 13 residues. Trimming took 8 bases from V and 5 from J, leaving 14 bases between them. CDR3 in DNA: TGTGCCAGCGGCGGAGCCGTTGGAGATACGCAGTATTTT. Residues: CASGGAVGDTQYF.

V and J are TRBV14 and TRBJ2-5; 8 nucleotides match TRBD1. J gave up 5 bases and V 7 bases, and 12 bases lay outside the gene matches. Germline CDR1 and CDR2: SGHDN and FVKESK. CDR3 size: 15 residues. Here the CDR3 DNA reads TGTGCCAGCATGCCGCAGGGGGCGCGACTGGAGACCCAGTACTTC. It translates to CASMPQGARLETQYF.

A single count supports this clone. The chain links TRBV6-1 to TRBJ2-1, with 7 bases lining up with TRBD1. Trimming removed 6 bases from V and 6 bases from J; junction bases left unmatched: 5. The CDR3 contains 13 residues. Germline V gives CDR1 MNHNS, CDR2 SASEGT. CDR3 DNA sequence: TGTGCCAGCAGGTCAGGGGGTGGCAATGAGCAGTTCTTC. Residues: CASRSGGGNEQFF.

Here the CDR3 reads CASSSTTGGLTDTQYF. The CDR3 bases are TGTGCCAGCAGCTCAACGACAGGGGGCTTAACAGATACGCAGTATTTT. This chain uses TRBV7-2 with TRBJ2-3; 10 bases are shared with TRBD1. The length of the CDR3 is 16 residues. Germline loops: CDR1 SGHTA, CDR2 FQGNSA. V lost 4 bases, J lost 3 bases, and 7 bases stayed unmatched.

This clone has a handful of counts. The CDR3, as DNA: TGCGCCAGCAGCCAGGGACTAGCGGGTCCGCAGTACTTC. This sequence encodes CASSQGLAGPQYF. The gene calls are TRBV4-3 and TRBJ2-7; 12 bases line up with TRBD2. The CDR3 totals 13 residues. Germline V gene data show CDR1 as LGHNA and CDR2 as YSLEER. Trimming cost V 3 bases and J 9 bases; bases outside gene matches: 3.

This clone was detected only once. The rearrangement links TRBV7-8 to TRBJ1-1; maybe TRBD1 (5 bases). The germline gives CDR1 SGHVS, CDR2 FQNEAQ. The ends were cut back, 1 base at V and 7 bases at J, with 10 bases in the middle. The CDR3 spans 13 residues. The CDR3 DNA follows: TGTGCCAGCAGCTTAGGCGGGGGGAATGAAGCTTTCTTT. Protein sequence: CASSLGGGNEAFF. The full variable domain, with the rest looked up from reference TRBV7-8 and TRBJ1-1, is GAGVSQSPRYKVAKRGQDVALRCDPISGHVSLFWYQQALGQGPEFLTYFQNEAQLDKSGLPSDRFFAERPEGSVSTLKIQRTQQEDSAVYLCASSLGGGNEAFFGQGTRLTVV.

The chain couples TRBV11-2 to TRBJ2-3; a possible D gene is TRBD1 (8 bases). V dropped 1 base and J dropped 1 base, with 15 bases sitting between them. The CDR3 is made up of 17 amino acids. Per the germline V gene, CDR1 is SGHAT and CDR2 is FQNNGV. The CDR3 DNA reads TGTGCCAGCAGCTTAGGCAAAGCGGGACAGGGCACAGATACGCAGTATTTT. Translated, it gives CASSLGKAGQGTDTQYF. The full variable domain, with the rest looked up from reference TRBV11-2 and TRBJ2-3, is EAGVAQSPRYKIIEKRQSVAFWCNPISGHATLYWYQQILGQGPKLLIQFQNNGVVDDSQLPKDRFSAERLKGVDSTLKIQPAKLEDSAVYLCASSLGKAGQGTDTQYFGPGTRLTVL.

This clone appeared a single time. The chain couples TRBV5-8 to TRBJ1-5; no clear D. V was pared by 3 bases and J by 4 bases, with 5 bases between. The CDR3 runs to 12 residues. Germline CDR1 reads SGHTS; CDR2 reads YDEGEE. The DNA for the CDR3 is TGTGCCAGCAGCTCCTATAATCAGCCCCAGCATTTT. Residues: CASSSYNQPQHF.

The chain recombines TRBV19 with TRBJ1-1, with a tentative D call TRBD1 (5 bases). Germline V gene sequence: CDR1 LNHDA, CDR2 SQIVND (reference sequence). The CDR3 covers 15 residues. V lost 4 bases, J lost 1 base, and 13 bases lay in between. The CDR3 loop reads CASSTTGLRNTEAFF. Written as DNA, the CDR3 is TGTGCCAGTAGTACTACAGGCCTGAGGAACACTGAAGCTTTCTTT.